The 18 T cell receptor beta chains below were found in one sample sequenced in a study of blood T cell repertoires in COVID-19. The method was immunoSEQ multiplex PCR; TCRdb's version includes in-frame clones alone and lacks a portion of them. This sample has tens of thousands of clones, with 80% to 90% found just once. The sample was peripheral blood. The receptors shown here come from a man between 35 and 55 years old with acute or convalescent COVID-19.

The chain links TRBV5-5 to TRBJ2-3; TRBD2 matches 7 bases. This CDR3 spans 12 amino acids. The V gene end was trimmed by 4 bases and the J gene end by 5 bases; junction bases not matched to a gene: 1. Germline V gene sequence: CDR1 SGHKS, CDR2 YYEKEE (reference sequence). CDR3 coding DNA: TGTGCCAGCAGCCCGGGAGGAGATACGCAGTATTTT. Translating it yields CASSPGGDTQYF. The full variable domain, in which reference TRBV5-5 and TRBJ2-3 provide the parts outside the CDR3, is DAGVTQSPTHLIKTRGQQVTLRCSPISGHKSVSWYQQVLGQGPQFIFQYYEKEERGRGNFPDRFSARQFPNYSSELNVNALLLGDSALYLCASSPGGDTQYFGPGTRLTVL.

The rearrangement uses TRBV5-1 and TRBJ2-3; 8 nucleotides align to TRBD2. The CDR3 runs to 16 residues. V was clipped by 6 bases and J by 5 bases; unmatched bases: 14. Per germline, CDR1 SGHRS and CDR2 YFSETQ. Here the CDR3 reads CASKGQAGDPGDTQYF. DNA for the CDR3: TGCGCCAGCAAGGGTCAAGCGGGGGATCCGGGAGATACGCAGTATTTT. The variable domain in full, completed from reference TRBV5-1 and TRBJ2-3, reads KAGVTQTPRYLIKTRGQQVTLSCSPISGHRSVSWYQQTPGQGLQFLFEYFSETQRNKGNFPGRFSGRQFSNSRSEMNVSTLELGDSALYLCASKGQAGDPGDTQYFGPGTRLTVL.

The gene calls are TRBV4-2 and TRBJ2-5, with TRBD2 identical over 8 bases. The CDR3 is made up of 17 amino acids. V was clipped by 0 bases and J by 3 bases; unmatched bases: 9. Germline CDR1 and CDR2: LGHNA and YNFKEQ. CDR3 residues: CASSQDPGSGAKETQYF. The DNA of the CDR3 is TGTGCCAGCAGCCAAGATCCAGGTAGCGGGGCTAAAGAGACCCAGTACTTC.

The chain employs TRBV18 and TRBJ2-7; tentative D call: TRBD1 (6 bases). The CDR3 is 12 residues long. CDR1 is KGHSH and CDR2 is LQKENI in the germline V gene. V lost 3 bases and J 7 bases, leaving 10 bases between the germline ends. Here the CDR3 reads CASSPIGTEQYF. The CDR3 DNA reads TGTGCCAGCTCACCCATCGGGACAGAGCAGTACTTC.

DNA of the CDR3: TGTGCCAGCAGCTATTACGTTGGCGGGGGGTACAATGAGCAGTTCTTC. This sequence encodes CASSYYVGGGYNEQFF. This sequence joins TRBV7-9 and TRBJ2-1; the match to TRBD2 covers 8 bases. From germline, CDR1 is SEHNR and CDR2 FQNEAQ (reference sequence). V shed 4 bases and J 4 bases; nucleotides not matched to a gene: 9. The CDR3 extends over 16 amino acids. Full variable domain (remainder filled in from reference TRBV7-9 and TRBJ2-1): DTGVSQNPRHKITKRGQNVTFRCDPISEHNRLYWYRQTLGQGPEFLTYFQNEAQLEKSRLLSDRFSAERPKGSFSTLEIQRTEQGDSAMYLCASSYYVGGGYNEQFFGPGTRLTVL.

CDR3 coding DNA: TGTGCCTGGAGTGTGATAACAGTATATTCACCCCTCCACTTT. This gives the protein CAWSVITVYSPLHF. V is TRBV30 and J is TRBJ1-6, with D hard to call. The germline V and J ends were trimmed by 0 bases and 8 bases, with 11 bases remaining between them. Germline-derived CDR1 and CDR2 are GTSNPN and SVGIG (reference sequence). CDR3 length: 14 residues.

This clone has only one observation. This chain links TRBV30 with TRBJ1-2; the match to TRBD1 covers 7 bases. V was clipped by 5 bases and J by 3 bases; unmatched bases: 12. Germline CDR1 is GTSNPN and CDR2 is SVGIG (reference sequence). The CDR3 totals 15 residues. CDR3 nucleotides: TGTGCCTGGTTACCCGACAGGGCAAAAGACTATGGCTACACCTTC. Protein product: CAWLPDRAKDYGYTF. The full variable domain, rest sourced from reference TRBV30 and TRBJ1-2, is SQTIHQWPATLVQPVGSPLSLECTVEGTSNPNLYWYRQAAGRGLQLLFYSVGIGQISSEVPQNLSASRPQDRQFILSSKKLLLSDSGFYLCAWLPDRAKDYGYTFGSGTRLTVV.

The V and J genes are TRBV7-2 and TRBJ1-6, with TRBD1 as a possible D gene (5 bases). V was shortened by 5 bases and J by 6 bases, with 14 bases between the two germline ends. Germline V gene sequence: CDR1 SGHTA, CDR2 FQGNSA. The CDR3 length is 15 residues. The chain's CDR3 is CASSPSRGANSPLHF. The CDR3, as DNA: TGTGCCAGCAGCCCCTCCCGCGGGGCTAATTCACCCCTCCACTTT. The whole variable domain, filled in from reference TRBV7-2 and TRBJ1-6, reads GAGVSQSPSNKVTEKGKDVELRCDPISGHTALYWYRQSLGQGLEFLIYFQGNSAPDKSGLPSDRFSAERTGGSVSTLTIQRTQQEDSAVYLCASSPSRGANSPLHFGNGTRLTVT.

V is TRBV4-1 and J is TRBJ2-7, with 10 nucleotides matching TRBD1. CDR3 length: 17 residues. Losses at the gene ends were 1 base for V and 0 bases for J; bases not matched to a gene: 6. Germline CDR1 is MGHRA and CDR2 is YSYEKL. The CDR3 here is CASSQGTGGMSSYEQYF. As DNA, the CDR3 is TGCGCCAGCAGCCAAGGGACAGGGGGGATGAGCTCCTACGAGCAGTACTTC.

The chain joins TRBV4-1 to TRBJ1-3; no definite D call. The CDR3 length is 15 residues. V was shortened by 1 base and J by 0 bases, with 7 bases between the two germline ends. The V gene's germline CDR1 is MGHRA and CDR2 YSYEKL. CDR3 in amino acids: CASSQGGYSGNTIYF. The CDR3 DNA reads TGCGCCAGCAGCCAAGGAGGCTACTCTGGAAACACCATATATTTT.

J is TRBJ1-4 and V is TRBV7-8; D is ambiguous. The CDR3 extends over 15 amino acids. With 2 bases removed from V and 0 bases from J, the gap between germline ends came to 7 bases. CDR1 is SGHVS and CDR2 is FQNEAQ in the germline V gene. The CDR3 coding sequence is TGTGCCAGCAGCTTACTTGGGCCAACTAATGAAAAACTGTTTTTT. It yields the protein CASSLLGPTNEKLFF.

The CDR3 nucleotides are TGTGCCAGCAGTTTAGCGGGGGTCCGGGAGACCCAGTACTTC. This codes for CASSLAGVRETQYF. The chain recombines TRBV28 with TRBJ2-5; 7 positions agree with TRBD2. V shed 2 bases and J 5 bases; nucleotides not matched to a gene: 5. The CDR3 has 14 residues. In germline, CDR1 is MDHEN, CDR2 SYDVKM.

The J gene is TRBJ1-4, the V gene TRBV4-1, with TRBD1 as a possible D gene (5 bases). This CDR3 is built from 13 residues. Trimming stripped 3 bases from V and 7 bases from J, with 9 bases between. In germline, CDR1 is MGHRA, CDR2 YSYEKL. The CDR3 bases are TGCGCCAGCAGCCACCCAGGGCTTGAAAAACTGTTTTTT. It codes for CASSHPGLEKLFF.

The V call is TRBV7-7, the J call TRBJ2-1, with 8 positions matching TRBD2. The germline gives CDR1 SSHAT, CDR2 FNYEAQ (reference sequence). This CDR3 is built from 15 residues. The V segment lost 5 bases and the J segment 7 bases; nucleotides outside the gene matches: 10. This CDR3 is CASSPPGGSQNEQFF. Here the CDR3 DNA reads TGTGCCAGCAGCCCACCGGGGGGGTCCCAGAATGAGCAGTTCTTC.

The J gene is TRBJ2-2, the V gene TRBV2, with TRBD2 identical over 10 bases. The junction had 4 bases not matched to a gene; V was cut back by 7 bases and J by 5 bases. This CDR3 is built from 14 residues. Germline V gene data show CDR1 as SNHLY and CDR2 as FYNNEI. The CDR3 loop is CASTSSGGTGELFF. In DNA form, the CDR3 reads TGTGCCAGCACCTCTAGCGGGGGAACCGGGGAGCTGTTTTTT.

The gene calls are TRBV6-5 and TRBJ1-1; perhaps TRBD1 as D (5 bases). V was trimmed by 0 bases and J by 0 bases, leaving 8 bases between them. The germline V gene encodes CDR1 MNHEY and CDR2 SVGAGI. The CDR3 contains 15 residues. The CDR3 DNA is TGTGCCAGCAGTTACTCGATAGGGGTGAACACTGAAGCTTTCTTT. Translation gives CASSYSIGVNTEAFF.

The chain has TRBV6-5 and TRBJ1-5; D call uncertain. CDR3 length equals 14 residues. Trimming took 6 bases from V and 2 from J, leaving 11 bases between them. The germline gives CDR1 MNHEY, CDR2 SVGAGI. The CDR3 protein is CASRRLEGNQPQHF. CDR3 in DNA: TGTGCCAGCAGGCGACTGGAGGGCAATCAGCCCCAGCATTTT.

This clone occurred a few times. V is TRBV12-3 or TRBV12-4 and J is TRBJ1-2; weak D call: TRBD1 (5 bases). V lost 1 base, J lost 9 bases, and 9 bases lay in between. This CDR3 has 12 amino acids. CDR3 nucleotide sequence: TGTGCCAGCAGTTTAGGCAAGGGGAGCTACACCTTC. Protein sequence: CASSLGKGSYTF.